One sample yielded the 30 T cell receptor beta chains listed below, sequenced in a study of blood T cell repertoires in COVID-19. Data came from immunoSEQ multiplex PCR; TCRdb stores just in-frame clones and leaves some out. Seen here are about 120,000 clones, around four fifths observed once, and the top ten hold roughly 7.1%. Specimen: peripheral blood. The receptors were gathered from an older man with active or convalescent COVID-19.

The chain has TRBV4-2 and TRBJ1-2; D is undetermined. Germline V gene lookup returns CDR1 LGHNA and CDR2 YNFKEQ. The CDR3 extends over 15 amino acids. Deletions cut 2 bases from V and 7 bases from J, with 17 bases between. The DNA for the CDR3 is TGTGCCAGCAGCCAACCGACACAACTCGTGGGTGGCTACACCTTC. Its translation is CASSQPTQLVGGYTF.

The chain joins TRBV11-2 to TRBJ1-2; unclear D gene. The V gene's germline CDR1 is SGHAT and CDR2 FQNNGV. This CDR3 contains 13 residues. V lost 5 bases and J lost 1, with 8 bases in between. The CDR3 protein is CASSLPSNYGYTF. In nucleotides, the CDR3 is TGTGCCAGCAGCCTTCCCAGTAACTATGGCTACACCTTC.

The chain joins TRBV27 to TRBJ2-7, with 7 bases aligning to TRBD1. The CDR3 consists of 15 residues. J was trimmed by 10 bases and V by 8 bases; bases with no gene match: 20. From germline, CDR1 is MNHEY and CDR2 SMNVEV (reference sequence). The CDR3 protein is CASSTRHRGGLEQYF. As DNA, the CDR3 is TGTGCCAGCTCCACCCGTCACAGGGGCGGTCTGGAACAGTACTTC.

The V call is TRBV11-3, the J call TRBJ1-1; D ambiguous. This CDR3 comprises 13 residues. From germline, CDR1 is SGHNT and CDR2 YENEEA. Between the trimmed V and J ends, which lost 0 bases and 11 bases, there was a span of 13 bases. The CDR3 spells CASSLDTIGAAFF. CDR3 in DNA: TGTGCCAGCAGCTTAGATACGATCGGTGCGGCTTTCTTT.

This chain links TRBV10-3 with TRBJ2-3; 7 bases are a match to TRBD2. V shed 4 bases, J shed 4 bases, and the junction held 11 bases outside the gene matches. In germline, CDR1 is ENHRY, CDR2 SYGVKD. The CDR3 totals 16 residues. Here the CDR3 DNA reads TGTGCCATCAGTGCTTCGGTTGGCGGGGGATCAGATACGCAGTATTTT. It is translated as CAISASVGGGSDTQYF.

The CDR3 loop is CASSMGALSSYNSPLHF. The CDR3 DNA reads TGTGCCAGTAGTATGGGGGCCCTGAGCTCCTATAATTCACCCCTCCACTTT. This sequence joins TRBV19 and TRBJ1-6; weak D call: TRBD1 (6 bases). V lost 3 bases, J lost 0 bases, and 12 bases lay in between. The CDR3 runs to 17 residues. Germline V gives CDR1 LNHDA, CDR2 SQIVND (reference sequence).

The rearrangement joins TRBV7-8 to TRBJ2-7, with D uncertain. Trimming took off 0 bases at V and 4 bases at J, with 13 bases between the two ends. Germline CDR1 and CDR2: SGHVS and FQNEAQ. The CDR3 totals 15 residues. CDR3 DNA: TGTGCCAGCAGCTTAGCGCCGGAGAGGCCATACGAGCAGTACTTC. It specifies CASSLAPERPYEQYF.

The rearrangement uses TRBV7-3 and TRBJ2-3, with TRBD2 identical over 11 bases. This CDR3 has 15 residues. Trimming at V came to 3 bases and at J to 6 bases, leaving 5 bases not matched to a gene. Germline V CDR1 and CDR2: SGHTA, FQGTGA. This CDR3 is CASSLTSGVRDTQYF. The CDR3 DNA sequence: TGTGCCAGCAGCTTGACTAGCGGGGTTCGTGATACGCAGTATTTT.

As to this clone: A much larger clone sits a single nucleotide away, making a read error possible. The same CDR3 arises from other DNA sequences in this sample as well. The chain has TRBV3-1 (or the pseudogene TRBV3-2) and TRBJ1-6; 9 nucleotides match TRBD1. The CDR3 consists of 14 residues. In germline, CDR1 is LGHDT, CDR2 YNNKEL (reference sequence). The V gene end was trimmed by 3 bases and the J gene end by 7 bases; junction bases not matched to a gene: 1. In DNA form, the CDR3 reads TGTGCCAGCAGCCAGACAGGGGGAAATTCACCCCTCCACTTT. Protein: CASSQTGGNSPLHF.

The chain employs TRBV11-3 and TRBJ2-7; 7 nucleotides match TRBD2. The V segment lost 1 base and the J segment 4 bases; nucleotides outside the gene matches: 7. The CDR3 is made up of 15 amino acids. CDR1 and CDR2 (germline): SGHNT, YENEEA. The CDR3 here is CASSLVGTTAYEQYF. The DNA for the CDR3 is TGTGCCAGCAGCTTAGTGGGGACTACTGCTTACGAGCAGTACTTC.

The V and J genes are TRBV3-1 (or the pseudogene TRBV3-2) and TRBJ1-6; D unresolved. V was shortened by 1 base and J by 3 bases, with 10 bases between the two germline ends. Germline-derived CDR1 and CDR2 are LGHDT and YNNKEL (reference sequence). CDR3 length equals 16 residues. CDR3 residues: CASSQVTGSYNSPLHF. CDR3 bases: TGTGCCAGCAGCCAAGTGACGGGGAGCTATAATTCACCCCTCCACTTT.

CDR3 in DNA: TGTGCCAGCAGCTGGGGACAGGGGGCTGAAGCTTTCTTT. This translates into CASSWGQGAEAFF. This rearrangement joins TRBV6-5 to TRBJ1-1; TRBD1 matches at 11 bases. V gave up 6 bases and J gave up 6 bases; unmatched junction bases: 3. CDR1 is MNHEY and CDR2 is SVGAGI in the germline V gene. This CDR3 contains 13 residues.

The J gene is TRBJ2-1, the V gene TRBV7-2; 11 nucleotides match TRBD2. This CDR3 is 16 amino acids long. V shed 5 bases, J shed 4 bases, and the junction held 7 bases outside the gene matches. Looked up from germline, CDR1 is SGHTA and CDR2 is FQGNSA. CDR3 sequence (DNA): TGTGCCAGCAGCATCTATAGCGGGGGGGAGTACAATGAGCAGTTCTTC. Its translation is CASSIYSGGEYNEQFF. The whole variable domain, filled in from reference TRBV7-2 and TRBJ2-1, reads GAGVSQSPSNKVTEKGKDVELRCDPISGHTALYWYRQSLGQGLEFLIYFQGNSAPDKSGLPSDRFSAERTGGSVSTLTIQRTQQEDSAVYLCASSIYSGGEYNEQFFGPGTRLTVL.

This sequence joins TRBV29-1 and TRBJ2-5; TRBD2 might be the D (6 bases). Trimming stripped 6 bases from V and 3 bases from J, with 11 bases between. This CDR3 contains 12 residues. The V gene's germline CDR1 is SQVTM and CDR2 ANQGSEA. CDR3 in DNA: TGCAGCGTACGGACGGGGGAAGAGACCCAGTACTTC. The encoded protein is CSVRTGEETQYF.

The J gene is TRBJ2-3, the V gene TRBV7-7; D is unresolved. Between the trimmed V and J ends, which lost 1 base and 4 bases, there was a span of 9 bases. Germline V gene sequence: CDR1 SSHAT, CDR2 FNYEAQ (reference sequence). The CDR3 consists of 14 residues. Written as DNA, the CDR3 is TGTGCCAGCAGCTTAGGAGGTATTGCAGATACGCAGTATTTT. It yields the protein CASSLGGIADTQYF.

V and J are TRBV7-2 and TRBJ2-7; TRBD2 aligns across 11 bases. J gave up 9 bases and V 1 base, and 11 bases lay outside the gene matches. The CDR3 sequence is 16 residues long. The germline V gene encodes CDR1 SGHTA and CDR2 FQGNSA. Written as DNA, the CDR3 is TGTGCCAGCAGCTTAGAACCGGGACTAGCGGCAAGAAGGCAGTACTTC. Protein product: CASSLEPGLAARRQYF. Drawing the rest from reference TRBV7-2 and TRBJ2-7, the complete variable domain is GAGVSQSPSNKVTEKGKDVELRCDPISGHTALYWYRQSLGQGLEFLIYFQGNSAPDKSGLPSDRFSAERTGGSVSTLTIQRTQQEDSAVYLCASSLEPGLAARRQYFGPGTRLTVT.

J is TRBJ1-2 and V is TRBV29-1, with D possibly TRBD1 on 6 matching bases. With 3 bases removed from V and 2 bases from J, the gap between germline ends came to 16 bases. The germline gives CDR1 SQVTM, CDR2 ANQGSEA. There are 15 residues in the CDR3. CDR3 loop: CSVESLRGANYGYTF. CDR3 sequence (DNA): TGCAGCGTTGAGAGCCTCCGGGGGGCAAACTATGGCTACACCTTC.

The V call is TRBV28, the J call TRBJ1-6; 7 bases fit TRBD1. The germline V gene encodes CDR1 MDHEN and CDR2 SYDVKM. The CDR3 sequence is 14 residues long. Germline trimming cut 10 bases from V and 5 bases from J; bases unmatched to any gene: 8. The chain's CDR3 is CATGTVPDNSPLHF. In nucleotides, the CDR3 is TGTGCCACCGGGACAGTCCCGGATAATTCACCCCTCCACTTT.

V is TRBV19 and J is TRBJ1-5, with TRBD1 identical over 10 bases. Germline V gene sequence: CDR1 LNHDA, CDR2 SQIVND (reference sequence). After removal of 7 bases from V and 0 bases from J, the junction contained 15 bases not matched to a gene. This CDR3 region has 19 residues. The CDR3 sequence: CASTRSAGQGHYSNQPQHF. The CDR3 DNA is TGTGCCAGTACCAGATCAGCGGGACAGGGGCACTATAGCAATCAGCCCCAGCATTTT.

This sequence joins TRBV27 and TRBJ1-5, with D unclear. Trimming took 2 bases from V and 6 from J, leaving 8 bases between them. Per germline, CDR1 MNHEY and CDR2 SMNVEV (reference sequence). CDR3 length equals 13 residues. The CDR3 DNA reads as TGTGCCAGCAGTTTAGAGGTGGGTCAGCCCCAGCATTTT. Protein: CASSLEVGQPQHF.

The chain has TRBV7-3 and TRBJ2-3, with 9 bases aligning to TRBD2. The CDR3 extends over 15 amino acids. The J segment lost 0 bases and the V segment lost 5 bases, leaving 3 bases of the junction unmatched. In germline, CDR1 is SGHTA, CDR2 FQGTGA. The CDR3, as DNA: TGTGCCAGCAGCCTCCTAGCGGGGAGCACAGATACGCAGTATTTT. The encoded protein is CASSLLAGSTDTQYF.

This sequence joins TRBV29-1 and TRBJ2-1; 12 bases match TRBD2. This CDR3 comprises 21 residues. CDR1 and CDR2 (germline): SQVTM, ANQGSEA. As DNA, the CDR3 is TGCAGTGTCCTTGGGGGGACGGATTCTAGCGGGAGGGCCCGCTCCTACAATGAGCAGTTCTTC. It encodes CSVLGGTDSSGRARSYNEQFF.

Concerning this clone: The junction departs from germline at one end; a sequencing error may be responsible. The V gene is TRBV6-2 or TRBV6-3, the J gene TRBJ1-4; TRBD1 agrees at 9 bases. This CDR3 spans 12 amino acids. Per the germline V gene, CDR1 is MNHEY and CDR2 is SVGEGT. The CDR3 bases are TGTGCCAGCAGTTACAATCGACAGGGGGAGATTTTT. It codes for CASSYNRQGEIF.

The rearrangement joins TRBV20-1 to TRBJ1-1; 7 bases fit TRBD1. CDR1 is DFQATT and CDR2 is SNEGSKA in the germline V gene (reference sequence). The CDR3 has 14 amino acids. V shed 6 bases and J 1 base; nucleotides not matched to a gene: 8. CDR3 nucleotide sequence: TGCAGTGCAAGTGGGACAGCATGGAACACTGAAGCTTTCTTT. Its protein is CSASGTAWNTEAFF.

V gene TRBV28 combines with J gene TRBJ1-5; D not resolved. The CDR3 has 13 amino acids. Germline V lookup: CDR1 MDHEN, CDR2 SYDVKM. V dropped 3 bases and J dropped 5 bases, with 8 bases sitting between them. CDR3 nucleotides: TGTGCCAGCAGTTTTTTTGGAGATCAGCCCCAGCATTTT. Its protein product is CASSFFGDQPQHF.

The chain uses TRBV11-3 and TRBJ2-1; 10 bases match TRBD2. This CDR3 region has 17 residues. Germline trimming cut 1 base from V and 5 bases from J; bases unmatched to any gene: 8. Germline V gene lookup returns CDR1 SGHNT and CDR2 YENEEA. The CDR3 here is CASSLGDRLAGNNEQFF. CDR3 sequence (DNA): TGTGCCAGCAGCTTAGGTGACAGACTAGCGGGTAACAATGAGCAGTTCTTC.

The chain has TRBV7-2 and TRBJ2-7; 9 positions agree with TRBD1. The CDR3 extends over 17 amino acids. Unmatched junction bases numbered 15, after V lost 5 bases and J lost 4 bases. Germline loops: CDR1 SGHTA, CDR2 FQGNSA. DNA for the CDR3: TGTGCCAGCAGCCCCCGACGACGGACAGGGGTCATATACGAGCAGTACTTC. Translated, it gives CASSPRRRTGVIYEQYF.

The rearrangement links TRBV12-5 to TRBJ2-2; D remains ambiguous. V lost 2 bases and J 0 bases, leaving 25 bases between the germline ends. Germline loops: CDR1 LGHNT, CDR2 FRNRAP. The CDR3 contains 21 residues. CDR3: CASGLPIFRPGFASNTGELFF. CDR3 coding DNA: TGTGCTAGTGGTTTGCCCATTTTTCGGCCAGGTTTTGCATCGAACACCGGGGAGCTGTTTTTT.

The chain is built from TRBV7-3 and TRBJ2-1; TRBD2 matches at 11 bases. Germline-derived CDR1 and CDR2 are SGHTA and FQGTGA. The CDR3 is made up of 14 amino acids. With V trimmed by 4 bases and J by 10 bases, 6 bases remained unmatched. CDR3 region: CASSYSGGDSEQFF. DNA of the CDR3: TGTGCCAGCAGCTATAGCGGGGGGGACTCGGAGCAGTTCTTC.

The chain combines TRBV11-3 with TRBJ2-7; TRBD1 agrees at 9 bases. In germline, CDR1 is SGHNT, CDR2 YENEEA. V lost 5 bases, J lost 3 bases, and 17 bases stayed unmatched. The CDR3 has 18 amino acids. CDR3 amino acids: CASSRSPGQGMGFYEQYF. CDR3 nucleotides: TGTGCCAGCAGCCGTTCGCCGGGACAGGGTATGGGTTTCTACGAGCAGTACTTC.